This is a list of T cell receptor beta chains from one sample in a study of CD8+ T cells in alopecia areata. The repertoire was sequenced with immunoSEQ multiplex PCR; TCRdb's copy has only in-frame clones and lacks some. In the table there are 35,000 to 45,000 clones, 80% to 95% of which are singletons. Sequenced material: CD8+ T cells sorted from blood, taken at week 24, from a patient treated with tofacitinib. The source is a human donor with alopecia areata. Each CDR3 is given with its conserved first and last residue. D genes are given only for firm matches. Clone size is not always given. Where it is, it says once, few, many or a class for expanded clones.

CDR3nt: TGTGCCAGCAGCCGAATCACAGATACGCAGTATTTT; CDR3aa: CASSRITDTQYF; v_gene: TRBV5-4; len: 12; d_gene: NA; abundance: NA; j_gene: TRBJ2-3
CDR3nt: TGTGCCAGCAGTTGGGAGGCGGGGGGGTCCTACGAGCAGTACTTC; CDR3aa: CASSWEAGGSYEQYF; v_gene: TRBV6-5; len: 15; d_gene: TRBD2; abundance: NA; j_gene: TRBJ2-7
CDR3nt: TGTGCCAGCAGCGACAAGACAGGTCTCTCATCAGATACGCAGTATTTT; CDR3aa: CASSDKTGLSSDTQYF; v_gene: TRBV9; len: 16; d_gene: NA; abundance: NA; j_gene: TRBJ2-3
CDR3nt: TGCGCCAGCAGCCAATTAGGTTTCGCAGATACGCAGTATTTT; CDR3aa: CASSQLGFADTQYF; v_gene: TRBV4-1; len: 14; d_gene: NA; abundance: NA; j_gene: TRBJ2-3
CDR3nt: TGTGCCAGCAGTCCTAGGCTGGCTGTATCCTACGAGCAGTACTTC; CDR3aa: CASSPRLAVSYEQYF; v_gene: TRBV28; len: 15; d_gene: NA; abundance: NA; j_gene: TRBJ2-7
CDR3nt: TGTGCCAGCAGCGATCCGGTGGGGGAACTACTTAGCAATCAGCCCCAGCATTTT; CDR3aa: CASSDPVGELLSNQPQHF; v_gene: TRBV7-9; len: 18; d_gene: NA; abundance: NA; j_gene: TRBJ1-5
CDR3nt: TGTGCCAGCTCACCGGGACAGGGGACCTACGAGCAGTACTTC; CDR3aa: CASSPGQGTYEQYF; v_gene: TRBV18; len: 14; d_gene: TRBD1; abundance: NA; j_gene: TRBJ2-7
CDR3nt: TGTGCCAGCAGTTTCTTAAGGACAGGGGGATCCTACGAGCAGTACTTC; CDR3aa: CASSFLRTGGSYEQYF; v_gene: TRBV28; len: 16; d_gene: TRBD1; abundance: once; j_gene: TRBJ2-7
CDR3nt: TGTGCCAGCAGTCCGCCCGATTTAGATACGCAGTATTTT; CDR3aa: CASSPPDLDTQYF; v_gene: TRBV27; len: 13; d_gene: NA; abundance: NA; j_gene: TRBJ2-3
CDR3nt: TGTGCCAGCAGTGAACTGGGACAGGACAGCTACGAGCAGTACTTC; CDR3aa: CASSELGQDSYEQYF; v_gene: TRBV2; len: 15; d_gene: TRBD1; abundance: NA; j_gene: TRBJ2-7
CDR3nt: TGTGCCAGCAGCTCCTGGACAGGGGGCGCTGGGGCCAACGTCCTGACTTTC; CDR3aa: CASSSWTGGAGANVLTF; v_gene: TRBV11-2; len: 17; d_gene: TRBD1; abundance: NA; j_gene: TRBJ2-6
CDR3nt: TGTGCCAGCAGCCCCGTCCCGGGACAGGGCTACGAGCAGTACTTC; CDR3aa: CASSPVPGQGYEQYF; v_gene: TRBV9; len: 15; d_gene: TRBD1; abundance: NA; j_gene: TRBJ2-7
CDR3nt: TGTGCCGTGGGGGGAAGCTCCTACGAGCAGTACTTC; CDR3aa: CAVGGSSYEQYF; v_gene: TRBV28; len: 12; d_gene: NA; abundance: NA; j_gene: TRBJ2-7
CDR3nt: TGTGCCAGCAGTTTCCCGGGGGACATTCAGTACTTC; CDR3aa: CASSFPGDIQYF; v_gene: TRBV27; len: 12; d_gene: NA; abundance: NA; j_gene: TRBJ2-4
CDR3nt: TGTGCCAGCAGCCCAGGACTAGGCCCCTACAATGAGCAGTTCTTC; CDR3aa: CASSPGLGPYNEQFF; v_gene: TRBV7-3; len: 15; d_gene: TRBD2; abundance: NA; j_gene: TRBJ2-1
CDR3nt: TGTGCCAGCAGCCACCGGGACTCCTACGAGCAGTACTTC; CDR3aa: CASSHRDSYEQYF; v_gene: TRBV7-9; len: 13; d_gene: NA; abundance: NA; j_gene: TRBJ2-7
CDR3nt: TGTGCCACCAGCAGAGATTACTCCTACGAGCAGTACTTC; CDR3aa: CATSRDYSYEQYF; v_gene: TRBV15; len: 13; d_gene: NA; abundance: NA; j_gene: TRBJ2-7
CDR3nt: TGTGCCAGCAGCAGAGACAGGGATCTATCCTACGAGCAGTACTTC; CDR3aa: CASSRDRDLSYEQYF; v_gene: TRBV27; len: 15; d_gene: TRBD1; abundance: NA; j_gene: TRBJ2-7
CDR3nt: TGTGCCAGTAGTATCCTCCCTCGACCCCAAGAGACCCAGTACTTC; CDR3aa: CASSILPRPQETQYF; v_gene: TRBV19; len: 15; d_gene: NA; abundance: NA; j_gene: TRBJ2-5
CDR3nt: TGTGCCAGCAGTTTAGGGATAGCTAACTATGGCTACACCTTC; CDR3aa: CASSLGIANYGYTF; v_gene: TRBV27; len: 14; d_gene: NA; abundance: NA; j_gene: TRBJ1-2
CDR3nt: TGCGCCAGCAGCCCACATAGTTCCTCTGGGGCCAACGTCCTGACTTTC; CDR3aa: CASSPHSSSGANVLTF; v_gene: TRBV4-3; len: 16; d_gene: NA; abundance: medium-sized; j_gene: TRBJ2-6
CDR3nt: TGTGCCAGCAGTGAATTTACCCACCCCGAGCAGTTCTTC; CDR3aa: CASSEFTHPEQFF; v_gene: TRBV6-1; len: 13; d_gene: NA; abundance: once; j_gene: TRBJ2-1
CDR3nt: TGTGCCAGCAGCCCCGGGACAGGGGTGGGTGAGCAGTTCTTC; CDR3aa: CASSPGTGVGEQFF; v_gene: TRBV14; len: 14; d_gene: TRBD1; abundance: NA; j_gene: TRBJ2-1
CDR3nt: TGCGCCAGCAGCCAAGAACCGACAGGGGGCCACTACGAGCAGTACTTC; CDR3aa: CASSQEPTGGHYEQYF; v_gene: TRBV4-1; len: 16; d_gene: TRBD1; abundance: NA; j_gene: TRBJ2-7
CDR3nt: TGCAGCGCCTCGGGAGGGAGCTCCTACGAGCAGTACTTC; CDR3aa: CSASGGSSYEQYF; v_gene: TRBV29-1; len: 13; d_gene: TRBD2; abundance: NA; j_gene: TRBJ2-7
CDR3nt: TGTGCCAGCAGCGGGGCCGGGTCCGAGGGGGAGACCCAGTACTTC; CDR3aa: CASSGAGSEGETQYF; v_gene: TRBV5-6; len: 15; d_gene: NA; abundance: once; j_gene: TRBJ2-5
CDR3nt: TGTGCCAGCAGCTACGGGACAGGGCGATACGAGCAGTACTTC; CDR3aa: CASSYGTGRYEQYF; v_gene: TRBV7-9; len: 14; d_gene: TRBD1; abundance: NA; j_gene: TRBJ2-7
CDR3nt: TGTGCCAGCAGTTTATTGTTAGGCCCGATCTACGAGCAGTGCTTC; CDR3aa: CASSLLLGPIYEQCF; v_gene: TRBV27; len: 15; d_gene: NA; abundance: NA; j_gene: TRBJ2-7
CDR3nt: TGCGCCAGCGGCCAAGGGCGCGGGGGTTCTCAAGAGACCCAGTACTTC; CDR3aa: CASGQGRGGSQETQYF; v_gene: TRBV4-1; len: 16; d_gene: TRBD2; abundance: once; j_gene: TRBJ2-5
CDR3nt: TGTGCCATCAGGGACACGGGGGAGGAAGAGACCCAGTACTTC; CDR3aa: CAIRDTGEEETQYF; v_gene: TRBV10-3; len: 14; d_gene: NA; abundance: NA; j_gene: TRBJ2-5
CDR3nt: TGCGCCAGCAGTGAGTCTCCAGGCAATAGCAATCAGCCCCAGCATTTT; CDR3aa: CASSESPGNSNQPQHF; v_gene: TRBV10-2; len: 16; d_gene: NA; abundance: NA; j_gene: TRBJ1-5
CDR3nt: TGCAGCGTTCACAGGGGCTACGAGCAGTACTTC; CDR3aa: CSVHRGYEQYF; v_gene: TRBV29-1; len: 11; d_gene: TRBD1; abundance: NA; j_gene: TRBJ2-7
CDR3nt: TGTGCCAGCAGTCCCCTGGGGGGAACCGCCTACGAGCAGTACTTC; CDR3aa: CASSPLGGTAYEQYF; v_gene: TRBV27; len: 15; d_gene: NA; abundance: NA; j_gene: TRBJ2-7
CDR3nt: TGTGCCAGCAGGCCGACGCAGCGGGGGGGCCCTGCAGATACGCAGTATTTT; CDR3aa: CASRPTQRGGPADTQYF; v_gene: TRBV27; len: 17; d_gene: TRBD2; abundance: NA; j_gene: TRBJ2-3
CDR3nt: TGTGCCAGCAGCTTTCAGTTCAATGAGCAGTTCTTC; CDR3aa: CASSFQFNEQFF; v_gene: TRBV7-9; len: 12; d_gene: NA; abundance: NA; j_gene: TRBJ2-1
CDR3nt: TGTGCCAGCAGCACACGAGCGGGGGTCAACACCGGGGAGCTGTTTTTT; CDR3aa: CASSTRAGVNTGELFF; v_gene: TRBV7-2; len: 16; d_gene: TRBD2; abundance: NA; j_gene: TRBJ2-2
CDR3nt: TGTGCCAGCGGCAGCTTAGGGTACAGTCCAGAGCAGTACTTC; CDR3aa: CASGSLGYSPEQYF; v_gene: TRBV11-2; len: 14; d_gene: NA; abundance: NA; j_gene: TRBJ2-7
CDR3nt: TGTGCCAGCAGCCGGGGCGCCGGGGGGGCGCACGAGACCCAGTACTTC; CDR3aa: CASSRGAGGAHETQYF; v_gene: TRBV5-4; len: 16; d_gene: TRBD2; abundance: NA; j_gene: TRBJ2-5
CDR3nt: TGTGCCAGCAGCTTATGGGGGGGCCTTGGGGAGACCCAGTACTTC; CDR3aa: CASSLWGGLGETQYF; v_gene: TRBV7-2; len: 15; d_gene: NA; abundance: few; j_gene: TRBJ2-5
CDR3nt: TGCAGCGTCGGGGACAGGAGGAACACCGGGGAGCTGTTTTTT; CDR3aa: CSVGDRRNTGELFF; v_gene: TRBV29-1; len: 14; d_gene: TRBD1; abundance: NA; j_gene: TRBJ2-2
CDR3nt: TGTGCCAGCAGCTTGGGACTAGCGGGGGGGCTCCATGAGCAGTTCTTC; CDR3aa: CASSLGLAGGLHEQFF; v_gene: TRBV5-5; len: 16; d_gene: TRBD2; abundance: NA; j_gene: TRBJ2-1
CDR3nt: TGTGCCAGCAGCTTACACGATAGGACTAACACCGGGGAGCTGTTTTTT; CDR3aa: CASSLHDRTNTGELFF; v_gene: TRBV7-8; len: 16; d_gene: NA; abundance: NA; j_gene: TRBJ2-2
CDR3nt: TGTGCCAGCAGTTCCCCCGGGACAAACCAAGAGACCCAGTACTTC; CDR3aa: CASSSPGTNQETQYF; v_gene: TRBV2; len: 15; d_gene: NA; abundance: NA; j_gene: TRBJ2-5
CDR3nt: TGTGCCAGCAGTGTCCAAACGGCTTACGAGCAGTACTTC; CDR3aa: CASSVQTAYEQYF; v_gene: TRBV6-1; len: 13; d_gene: NA; abundance: medium-sized; j_gene: TRBJ2-7
CDR3nt: TGTGCCAGCAGCTTGCTAGCGGGGGGAGACACCGGGGAGCTGTTTTTT; CDR3aa: CASSLLAGGDTGELFF; v_gene: TRBV7-6; len: 16; d_gene: TRBD2; abundance: NA; j_gene: TRBJ2-2
CDR3nt: TGTGCCAGCGGCGGTACAGCCGACTCTGGAAACACCATATATTTT; CDR3aa: CASGGTADSGNTIYF; v_gene: TRBV7-9; len: 15; d_gene: NA; abundance: once; j_gene: TRBJ1-3
CDR3nt: TGTGCCAGCAGCCTGCCCCTATCGGGCCACTCTTACGAGCAGTACTTC; CDR3aa: CASSLPLSGHSYEQYF; v_gene: TRBV7-9; len: 16; d_gene: NA; abundance: NA; j_gene: TRBJ2-7
CDR3nt: TGTGCCAGCAGCTTTTTAGGGAATGAGCAGTTCTTC; CDR3aa: CASSFLGNEQFF; v_gene: TRBV5-6; len: 12; d_gene: NA; abundance: NA; j_gene: TRBJ2-1
CDR3nt: TGCAGCGTCCAGGGAGCCGGCTACGAGCAGTACTTC; CDR3aa: CSVQGAGYEQYF; v_gene: TRBV29-1; len: 12; d_gene: NA; abundance: once; j_gene: TRBJ2-7
CDR3nt: TGCGCCAGCAGCCAAGGGGCTATGGTTTCCTACGAGCAGTACTTC; CDR3aa: CASSQGAMVSYEQYF; v_gene: TRBV4-1; len: 15; d_gene: NA; abundance: NA; j_gene: TRBJ2-7
CDR3nt: TGCAGCGTTTACCTTTCGGGGGGATACAATGAGCAGTTCTTC; CDR3aa: CSVYLSGGYNEQFF; v_gene: TRBV29-1; len: 14; d_gene: TRBD2; abundance: NA; j_gene: TRBJ2-1
CDR3nt: TGTGCCAGCAGCACAAATATAGACATGAATCAGCCCCAGCATTTT; CDR3aa: CASSTNIDMNQPQHF; v_gene: TRBV6-1; len: 15; d_gene: NA; abundance: NA; j_gene: TRBJ1-5
CDR3nt: TGTGCCAGCAGCTCGACTCCTATCTCGCATGCAGATACGCAGTATTTT; CDR3aa: CASSSTPISHADTQYF; v_gene: TRBV7-2; len: 16; d_gene: NA; abundance: NA; j_gene: TRBJ2-3
CDR3nt: TGTGCCAGCAGTTACACCTCCTACGAGCAGTACTTC; CDR3aa: CASSYTSYEQYF; v_gene: TRBV28; len: 12; d_gene: NA; abundance: NA; j_gene: TRBJ2-7
CDR3nt: TGCACCAGCAGCTGCGGATCCGGGACTAGCGGGCTACGTGGCAAGGCCCAGTACTTC; CDR3aa: CTSSCGSGTSGLRGKAQYF; v_gene: TRBV1; len: 19; d_gene: NA; abundance: NA; j_gene: TRBJ2-5